Below, 32 T cell receptor beta chains from the same sample are listed, as sequenced in a study of blood T cell repertoires in COVID-19. This table comes from immunoSEQ multiplex PCR, and its TCRdb copy is limited to in-frame clones, with some not included. The sample records 45,000 to 50,000 clones, approximately 81% being singletons. Sequenced: peripheral blood. The source is a woman between 55 and 75 years old with acute or convalescent COVID-19.

This chain uses TRBV7-9 with TRBJ2-1; 10 nucleotides agree with TRBD2. This CDR3 has 17 residues. In germline, CDR1 is SEHNR, CDR2 FQNEAQ (reference sequence). The trim removed 3 bases at V and 7 bases at J, leaving 12 bases unmatched. The CDR3 coding sequence is TGTGCCAGCAGCTTCAGAGCGGGGGGGCCCAGGGGAAATGAGCAGTTCTTC. It specifies CASSFRAGGPRGNEQFF.

This rearrangement joins TRBV6-6 to TRBJ2-4; the D is unclear. The CDR3 runs to 15 residues. Germline values: CDR1 MNHNY, CDR2 SVGAGI (reference sequence). Between the trimmed V and J ends, which lost 10 bases and 0 bases, there was a span of 16 bases. The CDR3 is CATFPDSIAKNIQYF. The CDR3 DNA sequence: TGTGCCACCTTCCCCGACTCTATAGCCAAAAACATTCAGTACTTC.

The chain has TRBV5-1 and TRBJ2-7; the D gene is possibly TRBD2 (5 bases). There are 14 residues in the CDR3. The V end lost 8 bases, the J end lost 5 bases, and 20 bases lay between the germline ends. CDR1 and CDR2 (germline): SGHRS, YFSETQ. The CDR3 bases are TGCGCCAGTTCCCCCAAGGGCCCGGGGAACGAGCAGTACTTC. It is translated as CASSPKGPGNEQYF.

This CDR3 reads CSAMAGGGYTF. Here the CDR3 DNA reads TGCAGCGCCATGGCAGGGGGCGGCTACACCTTC. The chain is built from TRBV29-1 and TRBJ1-2, with TRBD1 matching 8 bases. CDR3 length: 11 amino acids. V lost 7 bases, J lost 8 bases, and 6 bases stayed unmatched. CDR1 is SQVTM, CDR2 ANQGSEA, per germline. Looking up the rest from reference TRBV29-1 and TRBJ1-2 gives the full variable domain: SAVISQKPSRDICQRGTSLTIQCQVDSQVTMMFWYRQQPGQSLTLIATANQGSEATYESGFVIDKFPISRPNLTFSTLTVSNMSPEDSSIYLCSAMAGGGYTFGSGTRLTVV.

The CDR3 sequence: CATSSAFKPQHF. CDR3 coding DNA: TGTGCCACCAGCAGTGCGTTTAAGCCCCAGCATTTT. The V call is TRBV15, the J call TRBJ1-5; D not resolved. Looked up from germline, CDR1 is LNHNV and CDR2 is YYDKDF (reference sequence). This CDR3 has 12 amino acids. Deletions cut 3 bases from V and 8 bases from J, with 8 bases between.

The chain joins TRBV2 to TRBJ2-7; D is possibly TRBD1 (7 bases). With 8 bases removed from V and 7 bases from J, the gap between germline ends came to 18 bases. Germline V CDR1 and CDR2: SNHLY, FYNNEI. The CDR3 contains 13 residues. CDR3 residues: CASLRPPGGEQYF. CDR3 in DNA: TGTGCCAGCCTAAGACCCCCAGGGGGGGAGCAGTACTTC.

The CDR3 DNA sequence: TGTGCCAGCAGCGCCACCCCTGTGCCTAACGACGAGCAGTACTTC. Translating it yields CASSATPVPNDEQYF. The chain recombines TRBV7-3 with TRBJ2-7; D gene ambiguous. The CDR3 spans 15 residues. The V gene lost 5 bases and the J gene lost 5 bases, with 19 bases spanning the gap. Germline V gene lookup returns CDR1 SGHTA and CDR2 FQGTGA.

The chain joins TRBV20-1 to TRBJ2-7, with 8 positions matching TRBD2. This CDR3 spans 14 amino acids. Unmatched junction bases numbered 4, after V lost 3 bases and J lost 0 bases. Looked up from germline, CDR1 is DFQATT and CDR2 is SNEGSKA (reference sequence). The DNA of the CDR3 is TGCAGTGCTAGTACAGCGGGAGTCTCCTACGAGCAGTACTTC. Its translation: CSASTAGVSYEQYF.

This rearrangement joins TRBV27 to TRBJ1-6; the D gene is possibly TRBD1 (6 bases). This CDR3 is built from 16 residues. Germline V gene lookup returns CDR1 MNHEY and CDR2 SMNVEV (reference sequence). The ends were cut back, 5 bases at V and 7 bases at J, with 18 bases in the middle. This CDR3 reads CASSIPPGRGNSPLHF. The CDR3 nucleotides are TGTGCCAGCAGTATTCCCCCTGGCAGGGGCAATTCACCCCTCCACTTT.

V gene TRBV29-1 combines with J gene TRBJ1-2, with 7 bases lining up with TRBD1. The CDR3 runs to 15 residues. Looked up from germline, CDR1 is SQVTM and CDR2 is ANQGSEA. V shed 6 bases and J 5 bases; nucleotides not matched to a gene: 15. The CDR3 protein is CSVAIQGTRIYGYTF. As DNA, the CDR3 is TGCAGCGTGGCGATACAGGGGACGAGGATTTATGGCTACACCTTC.

V usage is TRBV14 and J usage is TRBJ1-3; D gene uncertain. CDR3 length: 14 amino acids. Germline V lookup: CDR1 SGHDN, CDR2 FVKESK. The V and J ends lost 6 bases and 0 bases respectively, with 9 bases between them. CDR3 DNA sequence: TGTGCCAGCAGTGTGGGCCCCTCTGGAAACACCATATATTTT. This gives the protein CASSVGPSGNTIYF. Supplemented by reference TRBV14 and TRBJ1-3, the full variable domain reads EAGVTQFPSHSVIEKGQTVTLRCDPISGHDNLYWYRRVMGKEIKFLLHFVKESKQDESGMPNNRFLAERTGGTYSTLKVQPAELEDSGVYFCASSVGPSGNTIYFGEGSWLTVV.

The chain joins TRBV19 to TRBJ1-1; no clear D. Germline loops: CDR1 LNHDA, CDR2 SQIVND (reference sequence). The ends were cut back, 0 bases at V and 3 bases at J, with 5 bases in the middle. CDR3 size: 13 residues. The CDR3 protein is CASSIEDYTEAFF. CDR3 nucleotide sequence: TGTGCCAGTAGTATAGAAGACTACACTGAAGCTTTCTTT.

The V gene is TRBV19, the J gene TRBJ1-2; tentative D call: TRBD1 (5 bases). Trimming took 3 bases from V and 2 from J, leaving 16 bases between them. Germline V gene lookup returns CDR1 LNHDA and CDR2 SQIVND (reference sequence). CDR3 length: 16 residues. The CDR3 reads CASSILRMTANYGYTF. CDR3 bases: TGTGCCAGTAGTATTCTTCGGATGACAGCGAACTATGGCTACACCTTC.

The rearrangement joins TRBV29-1 to TRBJ1-2, with TRBD1 as a possible D gene (6 bases). Germline CDR1 SQVTM, CDR2 ANQGSEA. The CDR3 is 12 residues long. The germline V and J ends were trimmed by 6 bases and 8 bases, with 16 bases remaining between them. The CDR3 sequence is CSVFKGGSGYTF. In DNA form, the CDR3 reads TGCAGCGTCTTCAAAGGGGGTTCGGGCTACACCTTC.

The chain employs TRBV3-1 (or the pseudogene TRBV3-2) and TRBJ2-7; TRBD2 matches at 9 bases. V was pared by 0 bases and J by 6 bases, with 6 bases of the junction left unmatched. Germline assignment: CDR1 LGHDT and CDR2 YNNKEL (reference sequence). There are 15 residues in the CDR3. The CDR3 DNA reads TGTGCCAGCAGCCAAGATGGGCGGGGGGGACTCGAGCAGTACTTC. The encoded protein is CASSQDGRGGLEQYF.

The gene calls are TRBV19 and TRBJ2-1, with 8 bases identical to TRBD2. This CDR3 has 16 residues. Germline V gene lookup returns CDR1 LNHDA and CDR2 SQIVND (reference sequence). The ends lost 2 bases at V and 5 bases at J; junction bases unmatched: 8. DNA for the CDR3: TGTGCCAGTAGTATACGGTCGGGAGGGCTTGACAATGAGCAGTTCTTC. This translates into CASSIRSGGLDNEQFF. Complete variable domain (other parts from reference TRBV19 and TRBJ2-1): DGGITQSPKYLFRKEGQNVTLSCEQNLNHDAMYWYRQDPGQGLRLIYYSQIVNDFQKGDIAEGYSVSREKKESFPLTVTSAQKNPTAFYLCASSIRSGGLDNEQFFGPGTRLTVL.

The chain carries TRBV7-3 and TRBJ2-1; 8 positions agree with TRBD2. CDR1 and CDR2 (germline): SGHTA, FQGTGA. The CDR3 totals 15 residues. The J segment lost 8 bases and the V segment lost 0 bases, leaving 6 bases of the junction unmatched. The chain's CDR3 is CASSLTIAGYDEQFF. The DNA for the CDR3 is TGTGCCAGCAGCTTAACGATAGCGGGGTATGATGAGCAGTTCTTC.

The rearrangement links TRBV5-4 to TRBJ1-2; 9 bases map to TRBD1. Germline lookup yields CDR1 SGHNT and CDR2 YYREEE (reference sequence). The CDR3 extends over 15 amino acids. The V and J ends lost 3 bases and 4 bases, in that order; junction bases with no gene match: 7. The CDR3 loop is CASSSLGTGFYGYTF. The CDR3 DNA is TGTGCCAGCAGCTCCTTGGGGACAGGGTTCTATGGCTACACCTTC.

J is TRBJ2-7 and V is TRBV4-1; 7 bases map to TRBD1. Per the germline V gene, CDR1 is MGHRA and CDR2 is YSYEKL. Trimming removed 4 bases from V and 8 bases from J; junction bases left unmatched: 11. The CDR3 has 14 residues. The CDR3 loop reads CASSPGTVLLQQYF. Here the CDR3 DNA reads TGCGCCAGCAGCCCCGGGACAGTTCTCCTGCAGCAGTACTTC.

The rearrangement links TRBV15 to TRBJ1-1; D unclear. The ends were cut back, 5 bases at V and 2 bases at J, with 12 bases in the middle. Germline V gene data show CDR1 as LNHNV and CDR2 as YYDKDF (reference sequence). This CDR3 is 14 amino acids long. The CDR3, as DNA: TGTGCCACCAGCCTAGGAACACTAAACACTGAAGCTTTCTTT. Protein sequence: CATSLGTLNTEAFF.

This chain joins TRBV10-2 and TRBJ1-1; the D is unclear. V shed 1 base and J shed 3 bases, with 12 bases lying between them. Per the germline V gene, CDR1 is WSHSY and CDR2 is SAAADI. This CDR3 comprises 15 residues. For the CDR3, the DNA is TGCGCCAGCAGTGAGTTAAGCCAGCTAGACACTGAAGCTTTCTTT. This encodes CASSELSQLDTEAFF.

V gene TRBV5-1 combines with J gene TRBJ1-4; D is undetermined. From germline, CDR1 is SGHRS and CDR2 YFSETQ. V shed 0 bases and J shed 4 bases, with 7 bases lying between them. The CDR3 consists of 14 residues. CDR3 sequence reads: CASSLGARNEKLFF. The CDR3 region has the DNA TGCGCCAGCAGCTTGGGGGCGCGTAATGAAAAACTGTTTTTT.

There are a few counts of this clone. The gene calls are TRBV5-3 and TRBJ1-1; possibly TRBD1 for D (5 bases). TRBV5-3 is marked as an open reading frame, function uncertain. The CDR3 runs 14 residues. Trimming shortened V by 4 bases and J by 5 bases, and 15 bases separated the two germline ends. CDR3 sequence (DNA): TGTGCCAGAAGCGCCTCGGGGGGAGGTACTGAAGCTTTCTTT. Its translation: CARSASGGGTEAFF.

The chain is built from TRBV12-5 and TRBJ1-2, with 7 bases that match TRBD1. CDR1 and CDR2 (germline): LGHNT, FRNRAP. The length of the CDR3 is 16 residues. With V trimmed by 4 bases and J by 4 bases, 12 bases remained unmatched. The CDR3 is CASGSPFQGESYGYTF. As DNA, the CDR3 is TGTGCTAGTGGTTCCCCCTTTCAGGGGGAGAGCTATGGCTACACCTTC.

The chain is built from TRBV9 and TRBJ2-5, with 8 bases that match TRBD2. The CDR3 contains 17 residues. Germline trimming cut 3 bases from V and 3 bases from J; bases unmatched to any gene: 13. Germline values: CDR1 SGDLS, CDR2 YYNGEE. The CDR3 here is CASSAGNRGGQEETQYF. CDR3 nucleotides: TGTGCCAGCAGCGCAGGGAATCGGGGGGGCCAGGAAGAGACCCAGTACTTC.

J is TRBJ1-2 and V is TRBV30; D unresolved. Germline values: CDR1 GTSNPN, CDR2 SVGIG (reference sequence). The CDR3 is 12 residues long. Trimming shortened V by 2 bases and J by 4 bases, and 8 bases separated the two germline ends. CDR3 DNA: TGTGCCTGGAGTCCCAGACTCTATGGCTACACCTTC. Translated, it gives CAWSPRLYGYTF. Complete variable domain (other parts from reference TRBV30 and TRBJ1-2): SQTIHQWPATLVQPVGSPLSLECTVEGTSNPNLYWYRQAAGRGLQLLFYSVGIGQISSEVPQNLSASRPQDRQFILSSKKLLLSDSGFYLCAWSPRLYGYTFGSGTRLTVV.

The rearrangement uses TRBV11-2 and TRBJ1-1, with a weak D call TRBD1 (5 bases). The CDR3 loop spans 14 amino acids. V lost 2 bases to trimming and J lost 0 bases, with 7 bases between them. Germline CDR1 reads SGHAT; CDR2 reads FQNNGV. The CDR3 coding sequence is TGTGCCAGCAGCTTACAGGGTATGAACACTGAAGCTTTCTTT. This codes for CASSLQGMNTEAFF.

The CDR3 region has the DNA TGTGCCAGCAGCTTACGCGGGGCGGGAAACAATGAGCAGTTCTTC. The encoded protein is CASSLRGAGNNEQFF. The rearrangement links TRBV5-5 to TRBJ2-1; D possibly corresponds to TRBD2 (6 bases). The CDR3 totals 15 residues. Trimming shortened V by 2 bases and J by 5 bases, and 14 bases separated the two germline ends. Germline values: CDR1 SGHKS, CDR2 YYEKEE (reference sequence).

The genes are TRBV15 and TRBJ1-3; 9 bases fit TRBD1. CDR1 LNHNV and CDR2 YYDKDF come from the germline V gene (reference sequence). The CDR3 is made up of 18 amino acids. V shed 1 base, J shed 3 bases, and the junction held 10 bases outside the gene matches. CDR3 amino acids: CATSRVVGTGRNGNTIYF. Here the CDR3 DNA reads TGTGCCACCAGCAGAGTGGTAGGGACAGGGAGGAATGGAAACACCATATATTTT.

CDR3 coding DNA: TGTGCCAGCAGCTTAGGAGGGGGGGCGAATGAGCAGTTCTTC. Its protein is CASSLGGGANEQFF. V is TRBV7-9 and J is TRBJ2-1; D is perhaps TRBD2 (7 bases). CDR3 size: 14 residues. Germline V gene sequence: CDR1 SEHNR, CDR2 FQNEAQ (reference sequence). V gave up 1 base and J gave up 7 bases, with 11 bases separating them.

In DNA form, the CDR3 reads TGTGCCAGCAGCCAAGATTACAGAGATACGCAGTATTTT. Its protein product is CASSQDYRDTQYF. The V call is TRBV3-1 (or the pseudogene TRBV3-2), the J call TRBJ2-3; D remains unclear. The CDR3 spans 13 residues. Germline V gene data show CDR1 as LGHDT and CDR2 as YNNKEL (reference sequence). The V end was cut by 0 bases, the J end by 5 bases, with 6 bases between.

The chain joins TRBV12-5 to TRBJ1-5, with 11 bases that match TRBD1. The CDR3 covers 19 residues. From germline, CDR1 is LGHNT and CDR2 FRNRAP. Trimming cost V 0 bases and J 0 bases; bases outside gene matches: 7. CDR3 nucleotide sequence: TGTGCTAGTGGTTTGGTACTGGGACAGGGGGAGAATAGCAATCAGCCCCAGCATTTT. This codes for CASGLVLGQGENSNQPQHF.